The rows below give T cell receptor beta chains drawn from one sample of a study of cytomegalovirus exposure and HLA in healthy donors. Repertoires were generated with immunoSEQ multiplex PCR, while TCRdb's copy carries only in-frame clones and drops some. The sample has about 140,000 clones, roughly 76% seen once. Sequenced sample: PBMCs. The receptors come from a female donor in good health and CMV-seronegative. Both conserved end residues are part of each CDR3. Fields, in order: V gene, J gene, D gene, clone size, CDR3 length, CDR3 DNA, CDR3 protein. A D gene is named only where the DNA matches it firmly. Rows may omit the clone size; those that give it use once, few, many or a size class.

>TRBV7-9|TRBJ2-2|.|few|15
TGTGCCAGCAGCTTAGGGGGACTCTCCGCGGGGGAGCTGTTTTTT
CASSLGGLSAGELFF
>TRBV30|TRBJ1-1|TRBD1|.|15
TGTGCCTGGAGTGTACCAGGGGGAGGGAACACTGAAGCTTTCTTT
CAWSVPGGGNTEAFF
>TRBV5-6|TRBJ2-3|.|.|14
TGTGCCAGCAGCTCGACAGAGCCCACAGATACGCAGTATTTT
CASSSTEPTDTQYF
>TRBV28|TRBJ2-3|.|.|12
TGTGCCAGCTCCAAGGGGAGGGATACGCAGTATTTT
CASSKGRDTQYF
>TRBV7-2|TRBJ1-1|.|.|14
TGTGCCAGCAGCTTGGGCCAGCAGAACACTGAAGCTTTCTTT
CASSLGQQNTEAFF
>TRBV29-1|TRBJ1-2|.|.|13
TGCAGCGTTGGTCGACAGGAGGCCTATGGCTACACCTTC
CSVGRQEAYGYTF
>TRBV19|TRBJ1-1|TRBD1|.|14
TGTGCCAGTAGTCAAGACAGGGGTTCCGCTGAAGCTTTCTTT
CASSQDRGSAEAFF
>TRBV30|TRBJ1-6|.|.|21
TGTGCCTGGAGCGTGAACCGGGACAACCTACTCCCCAGCTCCTATAATTCACCCCTCCACTTT
CAWSVNRDNLLPSSYNSPLHF
>TRBV2|TRBJ2-5|TRBD2|.|16
TGTGCCAGCATTCTGGCGGGACTAGCGGGGGAAGAGACCCAGTACTTC
CASILAGLAGEETQYF
>TRBV5-1|TRBJ2-2|.|.|15
TGCGCCAGCAGCTTGTGGGCAGAGTCCACCGGGGAGCTGTTTTTT
CASSLWAESTGELFF
>TRBV28|TRBJ2-7|.|few|14
TGTGCCAGCAGATTAGCGGATCTACCCTACGAGCAGTACTTC
CASRLADLPYEQYF
>TRBV6-5|TRBJ1-4|.|.|12
TGTGCCAGCACAGGGCGGAATGAAAAACTGTTTTTT
CASTGRNEKLFF
>TRBV5-1|TRBJ2-4|TRBD1|.|15
TGCGCCAGCAGTTCCGGGACAGAGGACAAAAACATTCAGTACTTC
CASSSGTEDKNIQYF